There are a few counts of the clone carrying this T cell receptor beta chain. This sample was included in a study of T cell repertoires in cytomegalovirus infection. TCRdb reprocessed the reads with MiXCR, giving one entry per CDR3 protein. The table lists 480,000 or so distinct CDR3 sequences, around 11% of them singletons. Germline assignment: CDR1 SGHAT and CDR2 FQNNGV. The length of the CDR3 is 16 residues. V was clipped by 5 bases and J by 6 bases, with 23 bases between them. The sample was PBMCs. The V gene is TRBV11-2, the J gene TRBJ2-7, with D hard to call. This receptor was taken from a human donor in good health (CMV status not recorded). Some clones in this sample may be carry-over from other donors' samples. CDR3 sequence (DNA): TGTGCCAGCAGCCGAATAACTTTAAGGGAAGATGGCGAGCAGTACTTC. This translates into CASSRITLREDGEQYF.